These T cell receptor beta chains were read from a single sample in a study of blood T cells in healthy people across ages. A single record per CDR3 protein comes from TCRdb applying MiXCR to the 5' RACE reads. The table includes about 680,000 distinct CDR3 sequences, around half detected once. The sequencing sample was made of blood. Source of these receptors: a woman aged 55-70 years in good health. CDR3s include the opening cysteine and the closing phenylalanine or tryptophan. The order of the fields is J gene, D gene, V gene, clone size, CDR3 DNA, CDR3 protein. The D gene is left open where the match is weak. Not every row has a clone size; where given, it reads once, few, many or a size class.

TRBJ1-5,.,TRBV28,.,TGTGCCAGCAGTTTTTCTGATCAGCCCCAGCATTTT,CASSFSDQPQHF
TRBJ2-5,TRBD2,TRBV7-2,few,TGTGCCAGCAGCTTAGTCCTAGCGGGAGGTAAAGAAGAGACCCAGTACTTC,CASSLVLAGGKEETQYF
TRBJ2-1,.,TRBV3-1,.,TGTGCCAGCAGCCAAAGCCTACCCGGACTATTTCACGAGCAGTTCTTC,CASSQSLPGLFHEQFF
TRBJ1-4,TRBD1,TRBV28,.,TGTGCCAGCAGTTTACCCACAGGGGCCGGAAATGAAAAACTGTTTTTT,CASSLPTGAGNEKLFF
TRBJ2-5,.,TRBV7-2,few,TGTGCCAGCAGCTTCGAAGCGGGAGAGACCCAGTACTTC,CASSFEAGETQYF
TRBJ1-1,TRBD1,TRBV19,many,TGTGCCAGTAGTCCTCGGACAGGGGGTATCGCTGAAGCTTTCTTT,CASSPRTGGIAEAFF
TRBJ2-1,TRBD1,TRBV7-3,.,TGTGCCAGCAGCCCTACAGGGGCCAAATACAATGAGCAGTTCTTC,CASSPTGAKYNEQFF
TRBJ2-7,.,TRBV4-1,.,TGCGCCAGCAGCTTACAGGTCCGGTGGGAGCAGTACTTC,CASSLQVRWEQYF
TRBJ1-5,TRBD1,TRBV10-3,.,TGTGCCATCAGTTCTCAGACAGGGAGCAATCAGCCCCAGCATTTT,CAISSQTGSNQPQHF
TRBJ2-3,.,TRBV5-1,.,TGCGCCAGCAGCTTGGTGCGGGACACCTACACCACAGATACGCAGTATTTT,CASSLVRDTYTTDTQYF
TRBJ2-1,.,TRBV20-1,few,TGCAGTGCTTCTACAGGGCGGAACAATGAGCAGTTCTTC,CSASTGRNNEQFF
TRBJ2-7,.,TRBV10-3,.,TGTGCCATCAGTGAGTCGACCGGGAACAATGAGCAGTACTTC,CAISESTGNNEQYF
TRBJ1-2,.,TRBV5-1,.,TGCGCCAGCAGCTCCGGGACGGGACCTTATGGCTACACCTTC,CASSSGTGPYGYTF
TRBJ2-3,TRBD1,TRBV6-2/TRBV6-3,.,TGTGCCAGCAGTTACAGGCGGACAGGGAAGTCAGGTACGCAGTATTTT,CASSYRRTGKSGTQYF
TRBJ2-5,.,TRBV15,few,TGTGCCACCAGCAGAGATCTGCGCTTACCAGAGACCCAGTACTTC,CATSRDLRLPETQYF
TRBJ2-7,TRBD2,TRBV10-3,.,TGTGCCATCGGTCGGACTAGCGGGAACGTTATGGCTGAGCAGTACTTC,CAIGRTSGNVMAEQYF
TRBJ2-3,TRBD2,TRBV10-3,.,TGTGCCATCAGTCTGGGACTAGCGGGAGGGCCGCGAGAAGGAGATACGCAGTATTTT,CAISLGLAGGPREGDTQYF
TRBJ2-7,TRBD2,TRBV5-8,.,TGTGCCAGCAGCTCCCTCGGACTAGCGGGGAGATACGAGCAGTACTTC,CASSSLGLAGRYEQYF
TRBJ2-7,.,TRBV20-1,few,TGCAGTGCGGCAAGGGGAGCCGAGCAGTACTTC,CSAARGAEQYF
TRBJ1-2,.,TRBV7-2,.,TGTGCCAGCAGCTCTGGCTGGGGAACGCTCTATGGCTACACCTTC,CASSSGWGTLYGYTF
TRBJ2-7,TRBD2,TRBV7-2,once,TGTGCCAGCAGCTTAGTGTCTAGCGGGGGGTTAAATGAGCAGTACTTC,CASSLVSSGGLNEQYF
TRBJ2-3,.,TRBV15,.,TGTGCCACCAGCGAAGACCACACAGATACGCAGTATTTT,CATSEDHTDTQYF
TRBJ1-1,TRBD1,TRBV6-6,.,TGTGCCAGCAGTTACGGGGACAGATTGAACACTGAAGCTTTCTTT,CASSYGDRLNTEAFF
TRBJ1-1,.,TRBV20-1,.,TGCAGTGCTGGCCCAGACCGAAGTAATGAAGCTTTCTTT,CSAGPDRSNEAFF
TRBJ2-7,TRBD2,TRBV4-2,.,TGTGCCAGCAGCCCTTCGTCTAGCGGGAAGGGGGCTTATTCCTACGAGCAGTACTTC,CASSPSSSGKGAYSYEQYF
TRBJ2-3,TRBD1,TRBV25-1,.,TGTGCCAGCAGTGAACTCCCAACAGGGGGCGACACAGATACGCAGTATTTT,CASSELPTGGDTDTQYF
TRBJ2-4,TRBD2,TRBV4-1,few,TGCGCCAGCAGCCAAACCAGGACTAGCGGGATTATGGATGTCACCAAAAACATTCAGTACTTC,CASSQTRTSGIMDVTKNIQYF
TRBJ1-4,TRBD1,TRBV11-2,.,TGTGCCAGCAGCCCCGGGACAGCCCGAGAAAAACTGTTTTTT,CASSPGTAREKLFF
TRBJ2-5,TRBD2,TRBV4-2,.,TGTGCCAGCAGCCCTCTCCTAGCGGGAGGGCCCGGTGAGACCCGGTACTTC,CASSPLLAGGPGETRYF